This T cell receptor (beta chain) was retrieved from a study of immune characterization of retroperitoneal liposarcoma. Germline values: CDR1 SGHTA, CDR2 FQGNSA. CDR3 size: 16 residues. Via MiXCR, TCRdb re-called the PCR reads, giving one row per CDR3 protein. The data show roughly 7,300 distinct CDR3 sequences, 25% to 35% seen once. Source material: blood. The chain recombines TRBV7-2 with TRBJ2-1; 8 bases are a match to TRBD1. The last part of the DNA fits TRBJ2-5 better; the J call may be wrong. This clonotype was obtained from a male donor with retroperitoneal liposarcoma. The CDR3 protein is CASSLFSGTGVETQYF. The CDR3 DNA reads TGTGCCAGCAGCCTCTTCTCCGGGACAGGTGTAGAGACCCAGTACTTC.